The rows below give T cell receptor beta chains drawn from one sample of a study of blood T cell repertoires in COVID-19. TCRdb's table, derived via immunoSEQ multiplex PCR, lists solely in-frame clones and lacks some. The top ten clones hold 17% of a sample with 200,000 or so clones, 79% of them seen once. Sequenced: peripheral blood. The receptors were sampled from a man aged 55 to 70 with active or convalescent COVID-19. Each CDR3 is given with its conserved first and last residue. The order of the fields is CDR3 length, clone size, J gene, D gene, V gene, CDR3 DNA, CDR3 protein. A D gene is named only where the DNA matches it firmly. Only part of the rows carry a size: once, few, many, or a class if the clone is expanded.

len: 14
abundance: NA
j_gene: TRBJ2-7
d_gene: TRBD1
v_gene: TRBV6-4
CDR3nt: TGTGCCAGCATAGTACAGGGGATAACCTACGAGCAGTACTTC
CDR3aa: CASIVQGITYEQYF

len: 13
abundance: once
j_gene: TRBJ2-7
d_gene: TRBD2
v_gene: TRBV10-3
CDR3nt: TGTGCCAGTACTAGCGGGAGGGCCTACGAGCAGTACTTC
CDR3aa: CASTSGRAYEQYF

len: 15
abundance: NA
j_gene: TRBJ2-2
d_gene: NA
v_gene: TRBV7-8
CDR3nt: TGTGCCAGCAGCTCACGGGAGCCTCCAGGGGGGGAGCTGTTTTTT
CDR3aa: CASSSREPPGGELFF

len: 15
abundance: few
j_gene: TRBJ2-3
d_gene: NA
v_gene: TRBV7-8
CDR3nt: TGTGCCAGCAGCCCCGATCAAAGCCTCGGGGATACGCAGTATTTT
CDR3aa: CASSPDQSLGDTQYF

len: 12
abundance: few
j_gene: TRBJ1-5
d_gene: NA
v_gene: TRBV2
CDR3nt: TGTGCCAGCAGTGAAGATAGTCAGCCCCAGCATTTT
CDR3aa: CASSEDSQPQHF

len: 17
abundance: NA
j_gene: TRBJ2-2
d_gene: TRBD2
v_gene: TRBV4-3
CDR3nt: TGCGCCAGCAGCACGACTAGCGGGAGGGAAGACACCGGGGAGCTGTTTTTT
CDR3aa: CASSTTSGREDTGELFF

len: 16
abundance: few
j_gene: TRBJ1-1
d_gene: NA
v_gene: TRBV5-6
CDR3nt: TGTGCCAGCAGCTTGGGGGCGTTCTACATGAACACTGAAGCTTTCTTT
CDR3aa: CASSLGAFYMNTEAFF

len: 17
abundance: NA
j_gene: TRBJ2-1
d_gene: TRBD2
v_gene: TRBV7-9
CDR3nt: TGTGCCAGCAGCTTTCCGAAGCGGGAGGTATCCTACAATGAGCAGTTCTTC
CDR3aa: CASSFPKREVSYNEQFF

len: 14
abundance: NA
j_gene: TRBJ1-5
d_gene: TRBD1
v_gene: TRBV6-5
CDR3nt: TGTGCCAGCAGCCGGGACAGGGGGAATCAGCCCCAGCATTTT
CDR3aa: CASSRDRGNQPQHF

len: 17
abundance: NA
j_gene: TRBJ1-6
d_gene: NA
v_gene: TRBV4-3
CDR3nt: TGCGCCAGCAGCCAAGCGAGGAAGGGGTCCCTAGGTTCACCCCTCCACTTT
CDR3aa: CASSQARKGSLGSPLHF

len: 11
abundance: NA
j_gene: TRBJ2-5
d_gene: NA
v_gene: TRBV6-6
CDR3nt: TGTGCCAGCAGTTCACAAGAGACCCAGTACTTC
CDR3aa: CASSSQETQYF

len: 16
abundance: NA
j_gene: TRBJ2-5
d_gene: TRBD1
v_gene: TRBV7-8
CDR3nt: TGTGCCAGCAGCCCTTGGACAGGGGGGGAGATAGAGACCCAGTACTTC
CDR3aa: CASSPWTGGEIETQYF

len: 12
abundance: NA
j_gene: TRBJ1-1
d_gene: NA
v_gene: TRBV6-2/TRBV6-3
CDR3nt: TGTGCCAGCAGTACCTACAGGGTTCCAGCTTTCTTT
CDR3aa: CASSTYRVPAFF

len: 14
abundance: NA
j_gene: TRBJ1-1
d_gene: NA
v_gene: TRBV12-5
CDR3nt: TGTGCTAGCGCCCTTTTCGGGGGGAGCACTGAAGCTTTCTTT
CDR3aa: CASALFGGSTEAFF

len: 13
abundance: NA
j_gene: TRBJ1-1
d_gene: NA
v_gene: TRBV6-5
CDR3nt: TGTGCCAGCAGTTCGCCGGTGAACACTGAAGCTTTCTTT
CDR3aa: CASSSPVNTEAFF

len: 12
abundance: few
j_gene: TRBJ2-4
d_gene: NA
v_gene: TRBV2
CDR3nt: TGTGCCAGCATTGCGGACATCGGCATTCAGTACTTC
CDR3aa: CASIADIGIQYF

len: 13
abundance: NA
j_gene: TRBJ1-5
d_gene: NA
v_gene: TRBV5-6
CDR3nt: TGTGCCAGCAGCCGGACAGCGAATCAGCCCCAGCATTTT
CDR3aa: CASSRTANQPQHF

len: 14
abundance: NA
j_gene: TRBJ1-6
d_gene: NA
v_gene: TRBV7-2
CDR3nt: TGTGCCAGCACCCCGGGGTCGGCGGGAACACCCCTCCACTTT
CDR3aa: CASTPGSAGTPLHF

len: 14
abundance: once
j_gene: TRBJ2-5
d_gene: TRBD1
v_gene: TRBV14
CDR3nt: TGTGCCAGCAGCCCCTTTGGGACAGCAGAGACCCAGTACTTC
CDR3aa: CASSPFGTAETQYF

len: 15
abundance: NA
j_gene: TRBJ1-6
d_gene: NA
v_gene: TRBV7-2
CDR3nt: TGTGCCAGCAGCGCCCAGACAGGAGATAATTCACCCCTCCACTTT
CDR3aa: CASSAQTGDNSPLHF

len: 14
abundance: NA
j_gene: TRBJ1-4
d_gene: TRBD1
v_gene: TRBV3-1/TRBV3-2
CDR3nt: TGTGCCAGCAGCCTGACAGGGCGAGTGGAAAAACTGTTTTTT
CDR3aa: CASSLTGRVEKLFF

len: 16
abundance: NA
j_gene: TRBJ2-1
d_gene: TRBD2
v_gene: TRBV18
CDR3nt: TGTGCCAGCTCCCCTGGGACTAGCGGAGCTTACAATGAGCAGTTCTTC
CDR3aa: CASSPGTSGAYNEQFF

len: 12
abundance: many
j_gene: TRBJ2-4
d_gene: TRBD2
v_gene: TRBV15
CDR3nt: TGTGCCACCAGTACTAGCGTCAACATTCAGTACTTC
CDR3aa: CATSTSVNIQYF

len: 16
abundance: once
j_gene: TRBJ2-7
d_gene: NA
v_gene: TRBV4-3
CDR3nt: TGCGCCAGCAGCCAAGGGTTAGCGGACCTTTCCTACGAGCAGTACTTC
CDR3aa: CASSQGLADLSYEQYF

len: 17
abundance: NA
j_gene: TRBJ2-5
d_gene: TRBD2
v_gene: TRBV5-4
CDR3nt: TGTGCCAGCAGCCTTATCGGGGAGGGGAGGGGACAAGAGACCCAGTACTTC
CDR3aa: CASSLIGEGRGQETQYF

len: 14
abundance: NA
j_gene: TRBJ2-1
d_gene: TRBD2
v_gene: TRBV9
CDR3nt: TGTGCCAGCAGCTTACGGACTAGTTTGGATGAGCAGTTCTTC
CDR3aa: CASSLRTSLDEQFF

len: 13
abundance: many
j_gene: TRBJ1-5
d_gene: TRBD1
v_gene: TRBV9
CDR3nt: TGTGCCAGCAACGCAGGGGGCGATCAGCCCCAGCATTTT
CDR3aa: CASNAGGDQPQHF

len: 16
abundance: NA
j_gene: TRBJ2-1
d_gene: TRBD2
v_gene: TRBV5-4
CDR3nt: TGTGCCAGCAGCTTGGTCCGTGTGGGAGGGCTAAATGAGCAGTTCTTC
CDR3aa: CASSLVRVGGLNEQFF

len: 15
abundance: many
j_gene: TRBJ1-2
d_gene: TRBD1
v_gene: TRBV27
CDR3nt: TGTGCCAGCAGTTTATCGTTCCGACAGGGAGAAAGCTACACCTTC
CDR3aa: CASSLSFRQGESYTF

len: 17
abundance: few
j_gene: TRBJ2-5
d_gene: NA
v_gene: TRBV4-2
CDR3nt: TGTGCCAGCAGCCAAGGCTTACATCGGGACTCCCAAGAGACCCAGTACTTC
CDR3aa: CASSQGLHRDSQETQYF